This T cell receptor beta chain was observed in a study of CD8 T cells in ankylosing spondylitis. Whole-study findings and limits: Seven or eight highly homologous variants formed a TCR beta motif that appeared characteristic of ankylosing spondylitis blood.

The CDR3 runs 20 residues. Germline V CDR1 and CDR2: LGHNA, YNFKEQ. Trimming took off 0 bases at V and 7 bases at J, with 29 bases between the two ends. One entry per CDR3 protein, called by TCRdb with MiXCR from the 5' RACE reads. Among roughly 700,000 distinct CDR3 sequences, roughly 19% were seen once, and the ten largest hold over 15%. This clonotype showed up just a few times. Its antigen is not known. Sequencing was done on a sample of blood, either unsorted or a sorted T cell fraction (not recorded which). The source of this sequence is a male donor with ankylosing spondylitis. The chain is built from TRBV4-2 and TRBJ2-3, with D possibly TRBD2 on 6 matching bases. The CDR3: CASSQDLGPLSGSLGNTQYF. CDR3 nucleotides: TGTGCCAGCAGCCAAGACCTAGGGCCCCTTAGCGGCTCGCTGGGAAATACGCAGTATTTT.